The clone carrying this TCR beta chain was picked up many times. Its specificity is not known. This sample stems from a study of T-cell memory formation after mild COVID-19. On the study more broadly: Clusters were largely donor specific. Study results and limitations: There were some responding clones in pre-infection memory, which suggested that cross-reactive memory had joined. From day 15 to 85, contracting clones were balanced between CD4 and CD8, whereas later expanders leaned toward CD4+.

MiXCR, run by TCRdb on the 5' RACE reads, gives a single entry per CDR3 protein. Of around 310,000 distinct CDR3 sequences in the sample, roughly an eighth were seen once. CDR3 length: 13 residues. Germline values: CDR1 MDHEN, CDR2 SYDVKM. V lost 2 bases and J lost 5, with 8 bases in between. The sample was PBMCs or a T cell subset sorted from them (not recorded which). The chain recombines TRBV28 with TRBJ2-3, with D hard to call. The source is a man aged 18 to 30 who had mild COVID-19 (a few samples of this study predate the infection). Cell type and time point are not known. The CDR3: CASSLRPGDTQYF. CDR3 nucleotides: TGTGCCAGCAGTTTAAGACCCGGAGATACGCAGTATTTT.